This is a list of T cell receptor beta chains from one sample in a study of pediatric ulcerative colitis. Here immunoSEQ multiplex PCR was the method, and the copy in TCRdb shows in-frame clones only, minus some. Of 35,000 to 45,000 clones in the sample, 75% are singletons; the top ten hold around 7.8%. The sequencing input was gut tissue. The receptor set was obtained from a boy younger than 18 with severe ulcerative colitis. Both conserved end residues are part of each CDR3. A D gene is named only where the DNA matches it firmly. The size of a clone is reported for some rows only, either as once, few or many, or as a class for expanded clones.

clone_size j_call d_call v_call cdr3_length cdr3_nt cdr3_aa
NA TRBJ2-1 TRBD2 TRBV6-5 15 TGTGCCAGCAGTCGTGGACTAGTGGGGGGTGGAGAGCAGTTCTTC CASSRGLVGGGEQFF
NA TRBJ1-6 NA TRBV28 16 TGTGCCAGCAGAGGTTTGAGGAGCTCCTATAATTCACCCCTCCACTTT CASRGLRSSYNSPLHF
NA TRBJ1-4 NA TRBV25-1 14 TGTGCCAGCGGGAATTGGAAGGCTAATGAAAAACTGTTTTTT CASGNWKANEKLFF
once TRBJ1-5 NA TRBV9 15 TGTGCCAGCAGCGTTCACGGGGGGGCAGGCCAGCCCCAGCATTTT CASSVHGGAGQPQHF
NA TRBJ2-7 NA TRBV9 16 TGTGCCAGCAGCGCGACTGGGACGGATGAGTCCTACGAGCAGTACTTC CASSATGTDESYEQYF
NA TRBJ2-7 TRBD1 TRBV5-6 13 TGTGCCAGCAGGGCGACAGGGGGCTACGAGCAGTACTTC CASRATGGYEQYF
once TRBJ1-4 NA TRBV30 15 TGTGCCTGGAGTGATACGGCAGGGTTATCTGAAAAACTGTTTTTT CAWSDTAGLSEKLFF
NA TRBJ2-1 NA TRBV14 15 TGTGCCAGCAGCCTTAGTGGGGGGGCCTGGGATGAGCAGTTCTTC CASSLSGGAWDEQFF
NA TRBJ2-2 TRBD1 TRBV5-6 16 TGTGCCAGCAGCTTGTACAGGGGGCTTAACACCGGGGAGCTGTTTTTT CASSLYRGLNTGELFF
NA TRBJ1-2 NA TRBV5-1 14 TGCGCCAGCAGCATAGGGACGAATAACTATGGCTACACCTTC CASSIGTNNYGYTF
NA TRBJ1-2 TRBD1 TRBV5-4 15 TGTGCCAGCACCGAGCCCAGGGGGGTTCACTATGGCTACACCTTC CASTEPRGVHYGYTF
NA TRBJ1-5 NA TRBV10-2 15 TGCGCCAGCAGTTTCAGGCTGGAAGGCAATCAGCCCCAGCATTTT CASSFRLEGNQPQHF
NA TRBJ2-7 TRBD2 TRBV7-6 15 TGTGCCAGCAGCTCGGGGGGGTACGGGGCCTACGAGCAGTACTTC CASSSGGYGAYEQYF
few TRBJ1-1 NA TRBV11-2 15 TGTGCCAGCAGCTTAGCCCCCGGGGGAACATTTGAAGCTTTCTTT CASSLAPGGTFEAFF
NA TRBJ1-5 NA TRBV27 15 TGTGCCAGCAGTTTATCAGGGGCCAACAATCAGCCCCAGCATTTT CASSLSGANNQPQHF
NA TRBJ1-1 NA TRBV10-3 15 TGTGCCATCAGTGAATTGACAGGCATGAACACTGAAGCTTTCTTT CAISELTGMNTEAFF
NA TRBJ1-2 NA TRBV19 15 TGTGCCAGTAGCCCTAGGACGGGCCCTCTCTATGGCTACACCTTC CASSPRTGPLYGYTF